The entry below gives a single T cell receptor (beta chain) sequence along with its context. The antigen remains undetermined. As input for TCR beta libraries, about 2 micrograms of genomic DNA came from cryopreserved PBMCs. This sample stems from a study of cytotoxic CD8 clonotypes in ibrutinib-treated CLL. J was trimmed by 6 bases and V by 2 bases; bases with no gene match: 4. The CDR3 contains 14 residues. Germline V CDR1 and CDR2: MNHNS, SASEGT. Libraries were prepared by immunoSEQ multiplex PCR; TCRdb keeps only in-frame clonotypes and omits some of them. The sample yields about 21,000 clones, 65% to 75% seen once. Study-level findings and limits: Patients showed higher baseline clonality than age-matched healthy donors, and it tracked circulating CD8+ T-cell counts.

This specimen was PBMCs, taken before ibrutinib treatment. The genes are TRBV6-1 and TRBJ1-2; 9 bases map to TRBD1. The sequence derives from a human donor with chronic lymphocytic leukemia. The DNA of the CDR3 is TGTGCCAGCAGTGAACTCTGGACAGGGGATGGCTACACCTTC. Translating gives CASSELWTGDGYTF.